Following are 2 T cell receptor beta chains from one sample sequenced in a study of T cell changes during pregnancy in multiple sclerosis. The repertoire was sequenced with immunoSEQ multiplex PCR; TCRdb's copy has only in-frame clones and lacks some. Of 50,000 to 70,000 clones listed, 91% are singletons. The sequencing here drew on CD8+ T cells from peripheral blood mononuclear cells, taken before pregnancy. The receptors originated from a female donor with multiple sclerosis, enrolled in a pregnancy study.

The chain recombines TRBV27 with TRBJ2-7, with 7 bases aligning to TRBD1. Germline lookup yields CDR1 MNHEY and CDR2 SMNVEV (reference sequence). With 6 bases clipped from V and 5 bases from J, the junction kept 13 bases outside the gene matches. The CDR3 extends over 15 amino acids. The CDR3 DNA follows: TGTGCCAGCAGCCCCATCCCGACAGGGTCCGACGAGCAGTACTTC. This codes for CASSPIPTGSDEQYF.

This sequence joins TRBV9 and TRBJ1-6; TRBD1 might be the D (6 bases). From germline, CDR1 is SGDLS and CDR2 YYNGEE. The CDR3 is 15 residues long. The V gene lost 3 bases and the J gene lost 7 bases, with 14 bases spanning the gap. The CDR3 nucleotides read TGTGCCAGCAGCGCCTACATAGGGGGAAATTCACCCCTCCACTTT. Translated, it gives CASSAYIGGNSPLHF.